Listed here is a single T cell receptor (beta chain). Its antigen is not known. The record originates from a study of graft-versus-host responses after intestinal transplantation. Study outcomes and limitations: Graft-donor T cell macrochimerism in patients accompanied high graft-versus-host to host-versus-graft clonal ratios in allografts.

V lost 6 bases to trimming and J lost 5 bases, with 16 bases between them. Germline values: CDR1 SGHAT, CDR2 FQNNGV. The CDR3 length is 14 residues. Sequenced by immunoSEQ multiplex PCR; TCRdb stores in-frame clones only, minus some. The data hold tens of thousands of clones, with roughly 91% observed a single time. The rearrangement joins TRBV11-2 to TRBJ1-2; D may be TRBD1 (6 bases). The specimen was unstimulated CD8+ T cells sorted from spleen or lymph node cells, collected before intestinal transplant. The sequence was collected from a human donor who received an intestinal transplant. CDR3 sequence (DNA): TGTGCCAGCAGTCTGGACAGCCTGGGGTATGGCTACACCTTC. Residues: CASSLDSLGYGYTF.